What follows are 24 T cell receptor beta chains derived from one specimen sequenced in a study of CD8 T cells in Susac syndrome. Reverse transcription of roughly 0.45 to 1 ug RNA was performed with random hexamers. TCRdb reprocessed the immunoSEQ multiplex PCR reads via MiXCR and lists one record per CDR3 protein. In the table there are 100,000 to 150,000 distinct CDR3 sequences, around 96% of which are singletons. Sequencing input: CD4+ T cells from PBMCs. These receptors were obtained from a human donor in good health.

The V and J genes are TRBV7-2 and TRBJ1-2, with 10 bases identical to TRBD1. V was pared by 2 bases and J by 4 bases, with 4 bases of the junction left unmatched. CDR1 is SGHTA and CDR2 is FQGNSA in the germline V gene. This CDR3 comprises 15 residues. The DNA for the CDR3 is TGTGCCAGCAGCTTACGGAGGGACAGGGGCTATGGCTACACCTTC. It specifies CASSLRRDRGYGYTF. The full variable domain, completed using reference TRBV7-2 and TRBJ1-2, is GAGVSQSPSNKVTEKGKDVELRCDPISGHTALYWYRQSLGQGLEFLIYFQGNSAPDKSGLPSDRFSAERTGGSVSTLTIQRTQQEDSAVYLCASSLRRDRGYGYTFGSGTRLTVV.

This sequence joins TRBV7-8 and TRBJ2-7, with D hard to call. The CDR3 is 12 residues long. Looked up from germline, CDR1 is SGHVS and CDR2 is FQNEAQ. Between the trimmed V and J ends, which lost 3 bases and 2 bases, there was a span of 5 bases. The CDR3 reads CASSLQTYEQYF. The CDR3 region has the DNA TGTGCCAGCAGCTTGCAGACCTACGAGCAGTACTTC.

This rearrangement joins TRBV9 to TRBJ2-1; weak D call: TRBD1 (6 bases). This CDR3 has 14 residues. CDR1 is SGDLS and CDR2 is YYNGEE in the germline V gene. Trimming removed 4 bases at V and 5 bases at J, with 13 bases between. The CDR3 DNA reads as TGTGCCAGCAGCAACCGGGACAACCACAATGAGCAGTTCTTC. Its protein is CASSNRDNHNEQFF.

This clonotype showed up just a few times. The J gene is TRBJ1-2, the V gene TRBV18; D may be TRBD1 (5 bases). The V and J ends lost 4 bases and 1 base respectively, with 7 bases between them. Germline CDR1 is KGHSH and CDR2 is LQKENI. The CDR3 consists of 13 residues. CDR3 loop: CASSQTVNYGYTF. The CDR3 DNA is TGTGCCAGCTCACAGACAGTTAACTATGGCTACACCTTC.

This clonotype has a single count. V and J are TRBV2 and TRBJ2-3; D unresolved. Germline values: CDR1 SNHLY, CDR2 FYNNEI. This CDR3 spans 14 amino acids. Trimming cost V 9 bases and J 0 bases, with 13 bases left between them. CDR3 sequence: CASRRTSSTDTQYF. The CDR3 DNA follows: TGTGCCAGTCGCCGGACCTCTAGCACAGATACGCAGTATTTT.

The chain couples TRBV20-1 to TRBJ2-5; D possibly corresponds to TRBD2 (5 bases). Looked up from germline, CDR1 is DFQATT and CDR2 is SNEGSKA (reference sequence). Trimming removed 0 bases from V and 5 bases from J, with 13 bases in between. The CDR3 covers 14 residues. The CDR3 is CSARDRRRGETQYF. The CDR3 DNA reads TGCAGTGCTAGAGATCGAAGACGCGGGGAGACCCAGTACTTC.

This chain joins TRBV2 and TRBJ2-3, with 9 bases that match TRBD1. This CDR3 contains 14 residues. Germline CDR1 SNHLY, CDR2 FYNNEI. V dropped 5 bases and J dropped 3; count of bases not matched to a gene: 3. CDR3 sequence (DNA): TGTGCCAGCAGTACCGGACAGGGGACAGATACGCAGTATTTT. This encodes CASSTGQGTDTQYF.

CDR3 sequence: CASSFGAGLFYEQYF. The DNA for the CDR3 is TGCGCCAGCAGCTTTGGTGCGGGCCTCTTCTACGAGCAGTACTTC. The chain combines TRBV5-1 with TRBJ2-7; weak D call: TRBD2 (5 bases). This CDR3 is built from 15 residues. Germline values: CDR1 SGHRS, CDR2 YFSETQ. V gave up 2 bases and J gave up 3 bases, with 15 bases separating them.

The chain's CDR3 is CASSFASGPYNEQFF. The CDR3 nucleotides read TGTGCCAGCAGCTTCGCCAGCGGGCCTTACAATGAGCAGTTCTTC. The rearrangement links TRBV7-2 to TRBJ2-1; weak D call: TRBD2 (6 bases). The V end was cut by 3 bases, the J end by 4 bases, with 13 bases between. Looked up from germline, CDR1 is SGHTA and CDR2 is FQGNSA. CDR3 length equals 15 residues.

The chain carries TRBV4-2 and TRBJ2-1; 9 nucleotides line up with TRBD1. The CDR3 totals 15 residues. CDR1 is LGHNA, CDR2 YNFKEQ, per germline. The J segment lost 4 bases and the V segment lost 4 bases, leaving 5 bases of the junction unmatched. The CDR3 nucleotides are TGTGCCAGCAGCCCACAGGGGGCGGGTTACAATGAGCAGTTCTTC. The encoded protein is CASSPQGAGYNEQFF.

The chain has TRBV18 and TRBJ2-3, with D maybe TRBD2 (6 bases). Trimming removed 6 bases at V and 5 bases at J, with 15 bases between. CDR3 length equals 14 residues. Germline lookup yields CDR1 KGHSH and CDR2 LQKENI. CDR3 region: CASSPMEGRDTQYF. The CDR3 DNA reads TGTGCCAGCTCTCCGATGGAGGGCAGAGATACGCAGTATTTT.

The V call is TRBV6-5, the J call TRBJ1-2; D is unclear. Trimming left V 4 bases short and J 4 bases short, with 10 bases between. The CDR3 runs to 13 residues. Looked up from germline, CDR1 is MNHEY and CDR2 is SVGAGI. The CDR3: CASSSTPSYGYTF. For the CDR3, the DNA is TGTGCCAGCAGTTCGACACCCTCCTATGGCTACACCTTC.

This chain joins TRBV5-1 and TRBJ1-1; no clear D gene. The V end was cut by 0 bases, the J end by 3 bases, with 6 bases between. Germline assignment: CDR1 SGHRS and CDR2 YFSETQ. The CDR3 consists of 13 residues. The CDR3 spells CASSLVGDTEAFF. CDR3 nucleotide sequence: TGCGCCAGCAGCTTGGTCGGCGACACTGAAGCTTTCTTT.

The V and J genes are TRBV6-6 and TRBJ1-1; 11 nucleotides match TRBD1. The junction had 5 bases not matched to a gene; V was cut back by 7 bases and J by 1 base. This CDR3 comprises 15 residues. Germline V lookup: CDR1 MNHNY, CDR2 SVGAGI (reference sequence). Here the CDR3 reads CASTTGTGGNTEAFF. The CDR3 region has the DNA TGTGCCAGCACGACCGGGACAGGGGGGAACACTGAAGCTTTCTTT.

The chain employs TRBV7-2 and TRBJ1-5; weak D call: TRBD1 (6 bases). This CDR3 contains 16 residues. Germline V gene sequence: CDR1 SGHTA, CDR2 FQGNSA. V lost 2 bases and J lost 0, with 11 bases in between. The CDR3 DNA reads TGTGCCAGCAGCTTACAAACAGGGCGTAGCAATCAGCCCCAGCATTTT. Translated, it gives CASSLQTGRSNQPQHF.

The CDR3 loop is CSAPGGYTGELFF. For the CDR3, the DNA is TGCAGTGCCCCCGGTGGTTACACCGGGGAGCTGTTTTTT. The V and J genes are TRBV20-1 and TRBJ2-2, with no clear D. The CDR3 has 13 residues. Between the trimmed V and J ends, which lost 6 bases and 3 bases, there was a span of 11 bases. Germline V gives CDR1 DFQATT, CDR2 SNEGSKA (reference sequence).

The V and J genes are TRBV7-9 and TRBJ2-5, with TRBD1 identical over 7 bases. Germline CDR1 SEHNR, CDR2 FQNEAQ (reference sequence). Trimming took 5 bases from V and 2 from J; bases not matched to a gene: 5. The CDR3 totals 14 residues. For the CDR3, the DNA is TGTGCCAGCAGCGTCAGGACAGGTCAAGAGACCCAGTACTTC. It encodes CASSVRTGQETQYF.

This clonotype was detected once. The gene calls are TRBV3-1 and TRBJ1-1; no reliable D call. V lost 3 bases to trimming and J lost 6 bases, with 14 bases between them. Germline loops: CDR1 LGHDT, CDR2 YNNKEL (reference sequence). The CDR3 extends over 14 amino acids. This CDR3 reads CASSQREIGAEAFF. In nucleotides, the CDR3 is TGTGCCAGCAGCCAGCGGGAGATCGGGGCTGAAGCTTTCTTT.

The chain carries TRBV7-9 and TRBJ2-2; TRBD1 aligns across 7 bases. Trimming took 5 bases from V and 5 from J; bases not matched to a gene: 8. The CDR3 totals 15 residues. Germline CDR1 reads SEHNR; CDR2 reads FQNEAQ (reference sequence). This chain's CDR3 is CASSRRQGPTGELFF. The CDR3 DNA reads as TGTGCCAGCAGCCGCCGACAGGGTCCGACCGGGGAGCTGTTTTTT.

The chain's CDR3 is CASSLTPRDTEAFF. DNA of the CDR3: TGTGCCAGCAGCTTAACACCTCGGGACACTGAAGCTTTCTTT. This chain joins TRBV7-2 and TRBJ1-1; D call uncertain. The CDR3 is made up of 14 amino acids. Germline-derived CDR1 and CDR2 are SGHTA and FQGNSA. Trimming removed 2 bases at V and 3 bases at J, with 10 bases between.

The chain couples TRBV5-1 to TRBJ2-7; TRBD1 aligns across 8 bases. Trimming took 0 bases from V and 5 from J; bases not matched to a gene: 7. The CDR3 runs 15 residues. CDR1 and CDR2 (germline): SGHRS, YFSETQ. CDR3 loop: CASSLDLTGDDEQYF. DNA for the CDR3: TGCGCCAGCAGCTTGGACCTGACAGGGGACGACGAGCAGTACTTC.

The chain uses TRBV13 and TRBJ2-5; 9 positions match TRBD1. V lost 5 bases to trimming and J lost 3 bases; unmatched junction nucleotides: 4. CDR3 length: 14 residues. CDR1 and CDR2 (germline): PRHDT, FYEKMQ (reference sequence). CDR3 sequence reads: CASSTGTGKETQYF. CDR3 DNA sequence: TGTGCCAGCAGCACCGGGACAGGGAAAGAGACCCAGTACTTC.

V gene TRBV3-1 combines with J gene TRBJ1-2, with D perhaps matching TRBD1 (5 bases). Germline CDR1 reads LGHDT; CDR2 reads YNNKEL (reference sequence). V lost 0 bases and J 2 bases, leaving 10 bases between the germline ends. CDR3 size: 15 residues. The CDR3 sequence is CASSQEGRINYGYTF. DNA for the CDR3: TGTGCCAGCAGCCAAGAGGGGCGGATAAACTATGGCTACACCTTC.

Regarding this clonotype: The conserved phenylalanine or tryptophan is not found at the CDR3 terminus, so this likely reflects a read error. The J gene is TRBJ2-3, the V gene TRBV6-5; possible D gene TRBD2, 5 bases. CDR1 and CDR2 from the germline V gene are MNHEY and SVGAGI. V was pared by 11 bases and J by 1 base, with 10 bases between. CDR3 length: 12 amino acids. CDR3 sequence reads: CASREGTDTQYL. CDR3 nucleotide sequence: TGTGCCTCCCGGGAAGGCACAGATACGCAGTATTTG.